This TCR beta chain emerged from a study of shared clonotypes between healthy human individuals (dated by TCRdb to the early 2020s). Background for the entire study: The cohort comprised a couple of women and a few men aged 18 to 49 years. Blood TCR repertoires of five healthy adults were deeply sequenced to estimate repertoire size and the extent of clonotype sharing between individuals. Between about 0.94 and 8.9 billion PBMCs per donor were obtained by leukapheresis. Different laboratories and diverse techniques were used to prepare libraries and sequence TCR repertoires, to increase sequencing depth and limit assay-specific biases. Per donor, three plates each were used for CD4 naive and CD4 memory, two for CD8 naive, and one for CD8 memory. General findings and caveats noted by the study authors: Even with the large sequencing depth, rarefaction of the sorted-subset datasets indicated that sequencing was incomplete. Compared with non-shared clonotypes, the clonotypes found in all four sorted-subset donors had higher generation probabilities. Only blood was sampled, and tissue TCR repertoires likely differ from those in blood. Across four donors, approximately 4.9% of naive CD4, around 3.3% of naive CD8, under 2.5% of memory CD4, and about 0.4% of memory CD8 clonotypes were shared. The genetic and exposure-history diversity represented was limited by the small number of donors. Pairwise subsampling indicated that sequencing depth was expected to affect the degree of clonotype sharing among donors. Naive subsets generally had larger estimated clonotype richness than memory subsets.

On this clone: Its antigen is unknown. The input lacks base qualities; no much larger clone sits a single base away.

The donors were healthy, HIV-negative adults who had no recently reported acute infections or vaccinations. All donors were Caucasian adults living in Nashville, Tennessee, USA. CD4+ T cells were enriched by magnetic negative selection, after which naive cells were positively selected on CD45RA and the negative fraction was taken as the memory subset. After blood collection by leukapheresis, PBMCs were isolated using Ficoll-Histopaque density gradient centrifugation and then cryopreserved in the vapor phase of liquid nitrogen. Purity and quantity of every magnetically sorted T cell population were checked by analytical flow cytometry. Genomic DNA was isolated from each sorted fraction and quantified by UV absorbance on a Nanodrop 2000c. Including the terminal cysteine and phenylalanine, the CDR3 comprises 12 residues. Just the 36-base CDR3 DNA is kept, in frame starting at base 1. The junction shows trimming of 3 bases on V and 11 bases on J, plus 13 bases between the germline ends. CDR1 and CDR2 are read off the germline V gene as SNHLY and FYNNEI.

TCR CDR3 regions were amplified from genomic DNA by multiplex PCR using the deep immunoSEQ assay. Extracted genomic DNA from each cell subset was distributed evenly across all wells of several immunoSEQ 96-well plates, and each plate was treated as a replicate. For sorted subsets, around 200 ng genomic DNA, equal to about 30,000 T cell genomes, was loaded into each replicate PCR. The purified libraries were quantified using a Qubit 3.0 fluorometer, sized with a Bioanalyzer 2100, and then quantified again using the KAPA Library Quantification kit. A separate single-read 150-cycle Illumina NextSeq 550 flow cell was used to sequence each immunoSEQ 96-well plate. The paper's data handling went like this. The immunoSEQ output contained only junctional sequences without quality scores, so filtering could not match that applied to full-length reads. Sequences were annotated with PyIR, a Python wrapper for IgBLAST v1.9, and V/J genes and CDR3 were assigned using IMGT germline references. Reads with weak V/J assignments (E-value above 1e-6), missing CDR3, stop codons, out-of-frame junctions, or ambiguous translated residues were removed. V3J clonotypes were defined by identical inferred V gene, J gene, and CDR3 amino acid sequence. Percentage overlap between repertoires was computed as shared unique clonotypes divided by the size of the smaller repertoire. Repertoire richness was assessed with RTK rarefaction, the Chao1 estimator, and Recon v2.1 estimates of unobserved clonotypes. Generation probabilities for all TCRbeta clonotypes obtained by the gDNA method from a handful of donors were computed using OLGA. TCRdb provides this immuneACCESS table in a form limited to in-frame rearrangements. Some clones are lacking; in checked studies, under half of them reflect an unresolved V gene, and why the rest are absent is not known. V and J calls plus clone size are reproduced from that table; the DNA served to infer D and trimming. The sample table lists some 790,000 clones, around 77% of them with a count of one. The ten largest clones take up more than 1.5% of the sample.

This TCR derives from a woman under 40 in good health. This receptor chain uses TRBV2 and TRBJ1-1; TRBD1 is a weak D gene call, 6 bases matching. The sample taken for sequencing was memory CD4+ T cells sorted from blood. The sample's cell subset or site label, in plain terms: CD45RA-negative fraction. CDR3 region: CASSDFKGVAFF. Read as DNA, the sequence is TGTGCCAGCAGTGACTTTAAGGGGGTGGCTTTCTTT.